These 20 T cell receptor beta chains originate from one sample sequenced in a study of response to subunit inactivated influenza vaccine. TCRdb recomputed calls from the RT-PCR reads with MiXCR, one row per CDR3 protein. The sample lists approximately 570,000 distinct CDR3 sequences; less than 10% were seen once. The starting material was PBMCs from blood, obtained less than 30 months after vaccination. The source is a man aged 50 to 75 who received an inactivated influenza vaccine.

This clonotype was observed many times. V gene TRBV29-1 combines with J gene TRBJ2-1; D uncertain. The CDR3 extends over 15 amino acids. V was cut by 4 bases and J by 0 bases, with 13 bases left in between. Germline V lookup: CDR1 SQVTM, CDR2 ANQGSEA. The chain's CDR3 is CSVGYIAASYNEQFF. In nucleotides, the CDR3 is TGCAGCGTTGGGTACATCGCCGCCTCCTACAATGAGCAGTTCTTC.

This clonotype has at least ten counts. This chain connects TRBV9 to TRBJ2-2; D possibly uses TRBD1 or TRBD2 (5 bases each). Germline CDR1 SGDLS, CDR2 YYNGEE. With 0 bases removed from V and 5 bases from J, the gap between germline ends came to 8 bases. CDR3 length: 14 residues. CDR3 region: CASSVGGSTGELFF. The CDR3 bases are TGTGCCAGCAGCGTAGGGGGGTCTACCGGGGAGCTGTTTTTT.

CDR3 sequence reads: CASSEDRGLGYTF. The CDR3 DNA follows: TGTGCCAGCAGTGAGGACAGGGGGCTTGGCTACACCTTC. The gene calls are TRBV2 and TRBJ1-2; 11 positions agree with TRBD1. The CDR3 extends over 13 amino acids. Trimming removed 3 bases from V and 7 bases from J; junction bases left unmatched: 1. Per the germline V gene, CDR1 is SNHLY and CDR2 is FYNNEI.

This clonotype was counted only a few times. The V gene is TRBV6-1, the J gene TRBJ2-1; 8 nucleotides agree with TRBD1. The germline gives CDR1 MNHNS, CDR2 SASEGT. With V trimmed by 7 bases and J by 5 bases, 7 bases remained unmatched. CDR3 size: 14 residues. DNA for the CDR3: TGTGCCAGCAAGGGGACAGGCGATAACAATGAGCAGTTCTTC. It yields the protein CASKGTGDNNEQFF.

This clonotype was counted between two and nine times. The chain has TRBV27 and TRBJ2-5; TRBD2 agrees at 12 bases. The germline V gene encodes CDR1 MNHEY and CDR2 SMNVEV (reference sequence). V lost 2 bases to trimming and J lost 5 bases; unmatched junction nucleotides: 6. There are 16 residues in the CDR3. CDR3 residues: CASSLGLAGTAETQYF. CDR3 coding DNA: TGTGCCAGCAGTTTAGGACTAGCGGGGACTGCGGAGACCCAGTACTTC.

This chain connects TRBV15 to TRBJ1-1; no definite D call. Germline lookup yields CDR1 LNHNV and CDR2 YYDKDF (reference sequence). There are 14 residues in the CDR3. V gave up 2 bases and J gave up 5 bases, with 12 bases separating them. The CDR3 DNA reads TGTGCCACCAGCAGAACAATTGAGGAGACTGAAGCTTTCTTT. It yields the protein CATSRTIEETEAFF.

CDR3 coding DNA: TGTGCCAGCAGCTTCGGGACTAGCGGGGGGGCCAGGGAGACCCAGTACTTC. Its protein is CASSFGTSGGARETQYF. V usage is TRBV7-9 and J usage is TRBJ2-5; the match to TRBD2 covers 16 bases. Germline values: CDR1 SEHNR, CDR2 FQNEAQ (reference sequence). Losses at the gene ends were 3 bases for V and 5 bases for J; bases not matched to a gene: 6. This CDR3 has 17 residues.

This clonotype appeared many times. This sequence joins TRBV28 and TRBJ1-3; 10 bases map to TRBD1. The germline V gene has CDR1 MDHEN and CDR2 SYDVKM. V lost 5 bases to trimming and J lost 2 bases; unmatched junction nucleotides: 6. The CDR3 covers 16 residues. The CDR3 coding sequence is TGTGCCAGCAGTCGGGACAGGGGATTTACTGGAAACACCATATATTTT. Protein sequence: CASSRDRGFTGNTIYF.

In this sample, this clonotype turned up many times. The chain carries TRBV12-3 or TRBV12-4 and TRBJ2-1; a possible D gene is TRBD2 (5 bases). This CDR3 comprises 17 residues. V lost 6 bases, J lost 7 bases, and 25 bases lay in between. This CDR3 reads CASSRLGLVRRRNEQFF. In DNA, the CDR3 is TGTGCCAGCAGCCGATTAGGGCTTGTGAGGAGGCGTAATGAGCAGTTCTTC.

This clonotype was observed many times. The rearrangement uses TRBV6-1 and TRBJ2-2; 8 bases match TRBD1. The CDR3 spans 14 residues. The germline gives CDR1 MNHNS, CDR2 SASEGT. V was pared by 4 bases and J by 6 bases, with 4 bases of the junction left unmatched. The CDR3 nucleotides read TGTGCCAGCAGTGGCGGGACAGGCGCCGGGGAGCTGTTTTTT. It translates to CASSGGTGAGELFF.

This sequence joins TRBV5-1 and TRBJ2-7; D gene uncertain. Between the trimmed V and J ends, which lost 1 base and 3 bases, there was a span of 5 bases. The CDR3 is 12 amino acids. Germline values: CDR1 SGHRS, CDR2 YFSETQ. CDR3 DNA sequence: TGCGCCAGCAGCTTGAATGTCTACGAGCAGTACTTC. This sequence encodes CASSLNVYEQYF. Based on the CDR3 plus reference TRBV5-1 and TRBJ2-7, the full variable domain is KAGVTQTPRYLIKTRGQQVTLSCSPISGHRSVSWYQQTPGQGLQFLFEYFSETQRNKGNFPGRFSGRQFSNSRSEMNVSTLELGDSALYLCASSLNVYEQYFGPGTRLTVT.

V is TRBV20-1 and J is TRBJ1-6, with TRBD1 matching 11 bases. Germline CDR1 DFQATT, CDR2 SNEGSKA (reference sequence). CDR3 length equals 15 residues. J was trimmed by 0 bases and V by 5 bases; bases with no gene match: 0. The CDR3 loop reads CSAGQGASYNSPLHF. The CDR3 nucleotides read TGCAGTGCTGGACAGGGGGCCTCCTATAATTCACCCCTCCACTTT.

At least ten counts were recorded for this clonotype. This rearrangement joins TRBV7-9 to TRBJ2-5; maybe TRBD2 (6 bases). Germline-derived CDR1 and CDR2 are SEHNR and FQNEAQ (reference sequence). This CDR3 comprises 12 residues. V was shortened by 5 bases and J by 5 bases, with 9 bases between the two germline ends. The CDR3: CASSGLSETQYF. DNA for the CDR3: TGTGCCAGCAGCGGACTATCGGAGACCCAGTACTTC.

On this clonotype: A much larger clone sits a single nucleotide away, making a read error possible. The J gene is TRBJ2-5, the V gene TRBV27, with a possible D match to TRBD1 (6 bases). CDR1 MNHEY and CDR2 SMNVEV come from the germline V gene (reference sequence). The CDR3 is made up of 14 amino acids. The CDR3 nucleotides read TGTGCCCGCAGTCTACTTAACAGGGTCGAGACCCAGTACTTC. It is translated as CARSLLNRVETQYF.

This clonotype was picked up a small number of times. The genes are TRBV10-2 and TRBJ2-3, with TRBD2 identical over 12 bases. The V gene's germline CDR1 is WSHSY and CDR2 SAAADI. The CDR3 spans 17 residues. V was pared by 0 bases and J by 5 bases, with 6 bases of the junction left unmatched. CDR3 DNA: TGCGCCAGCAGTGAGTCGAGACTAGCGGGGGTAGGAGATACGCAGTATTTT. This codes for CASSESRLAGVGDTQYF.

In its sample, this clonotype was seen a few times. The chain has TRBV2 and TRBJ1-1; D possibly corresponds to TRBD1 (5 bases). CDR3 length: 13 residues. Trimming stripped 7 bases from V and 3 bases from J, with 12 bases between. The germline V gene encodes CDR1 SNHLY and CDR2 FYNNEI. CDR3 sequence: CASMLQVDTEAFF. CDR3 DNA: TGTGCCAGCATGCTACAGGTGGACACTGAAGCTTTCTTT.

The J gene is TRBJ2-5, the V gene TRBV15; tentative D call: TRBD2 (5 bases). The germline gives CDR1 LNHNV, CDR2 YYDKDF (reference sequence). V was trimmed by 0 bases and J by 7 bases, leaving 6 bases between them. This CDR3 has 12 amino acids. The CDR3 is CATSRDAGTQYF. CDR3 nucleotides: TGTGCCACCAGCAGAGATGCGGGGACCCAGTACTTC.

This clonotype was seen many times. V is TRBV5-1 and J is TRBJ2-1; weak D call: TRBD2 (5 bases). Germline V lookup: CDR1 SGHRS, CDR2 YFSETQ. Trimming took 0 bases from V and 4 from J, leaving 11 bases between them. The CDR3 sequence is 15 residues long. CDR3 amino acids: CASSLGIALYNEQFF. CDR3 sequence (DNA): TGCGCCAGCAGCTTGGGGATAGCGCTTTACAATGAGCAGTTCTTC.

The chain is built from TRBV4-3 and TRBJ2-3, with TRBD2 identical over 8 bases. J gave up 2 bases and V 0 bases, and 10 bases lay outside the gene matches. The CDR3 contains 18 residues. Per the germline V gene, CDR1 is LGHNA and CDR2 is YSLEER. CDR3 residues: CASSQDQFGSGNTDTQYF. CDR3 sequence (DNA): TGCGCCAGCAGCCAAGATCAGTTTGGTAGCGGGAACACAGATACGCAGTATTTT.

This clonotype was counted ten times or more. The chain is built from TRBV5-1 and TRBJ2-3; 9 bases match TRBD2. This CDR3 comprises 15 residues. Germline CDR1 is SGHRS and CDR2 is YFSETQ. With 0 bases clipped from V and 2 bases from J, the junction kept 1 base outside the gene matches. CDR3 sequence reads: CASSLVAGDTDTQYF. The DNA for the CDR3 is TGCGCCAGCAGCTTGGTAGCGGGGGACACAGATACGCAGTATTTT.